The source of this T cell receptor beta chain is a study of T-cell reconstitution after alpha-beta-depleted transplantation in children. Study outcomes and limitations: Certain patients had high TCRbeta diversity at day 60, and it came from recipient T cells and thymic progenitors that survived. When one year had passed after transplant, most T-cell counts and diversity came from newly produced T cells. Several hundred expanded graft clones reportedly gave rise to the alpha-beta T cells present about two months after transplant.

Preparation of the TCRbeta library used unique molecular identifiers. MiXCR was run by TCRdb on the PCR reads, yielding one entry per CDR3 protein. The table lists tens of thousands of distinct CDR3 sequences, 4.9% of them singletons. The CDR3 is 15 residues long. The germline V gene has CDR1 DFQATT and CDR2 SNEGSKA (reference sequence). With 3 bases removed from V and 8 bases from J, the gap between germline ends came to 22 bases. This clonotype was counted ten times or more. The target antigen is unknown. Source: PBMCs, mostly from graft donor cells, taken 180 days after TCRalphabeta/CD19-depleted stem cell transplant. The TCR sequence derives from a boy in the first two years of life who had a stem cell transplant for acute myeloid leukemia, so the T cells may come from the graft donor. The chain uses TRBV20-1 and TRBJ1-2, with D uncertain. The CDR3 DNA follows: TGCAGTGCTAGTATTAAGGGTGTCGGGAATGGGGGCTACACCTTC. This translates into CSASIKGVGNGGYTF.